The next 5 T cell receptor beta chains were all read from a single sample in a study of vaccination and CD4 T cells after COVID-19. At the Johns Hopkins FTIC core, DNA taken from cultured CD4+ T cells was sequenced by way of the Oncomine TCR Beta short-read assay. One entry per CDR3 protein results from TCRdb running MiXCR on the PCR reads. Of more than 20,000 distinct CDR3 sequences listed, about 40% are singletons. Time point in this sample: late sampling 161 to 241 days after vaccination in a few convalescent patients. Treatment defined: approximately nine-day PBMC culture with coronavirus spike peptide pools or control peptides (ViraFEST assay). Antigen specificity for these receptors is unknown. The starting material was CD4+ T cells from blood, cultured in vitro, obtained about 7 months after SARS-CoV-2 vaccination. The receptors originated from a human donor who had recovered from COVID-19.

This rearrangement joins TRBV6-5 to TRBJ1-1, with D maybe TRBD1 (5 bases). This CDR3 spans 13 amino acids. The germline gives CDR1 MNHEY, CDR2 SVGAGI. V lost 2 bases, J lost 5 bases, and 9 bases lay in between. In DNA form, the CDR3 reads TGTGCCAGCAGTTACAAGGGGTGGACTGAAGCTTTCTTT. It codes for CASSYKGWTEAFF.

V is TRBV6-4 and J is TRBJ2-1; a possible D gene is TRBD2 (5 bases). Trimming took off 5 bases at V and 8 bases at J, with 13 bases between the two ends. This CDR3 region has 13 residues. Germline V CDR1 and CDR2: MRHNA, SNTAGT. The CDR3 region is CASSIRGGDEQFF. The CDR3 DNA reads TGTGCCAGCAGTATTCGGGGTGGCGATGAGCAGTTCTTC.

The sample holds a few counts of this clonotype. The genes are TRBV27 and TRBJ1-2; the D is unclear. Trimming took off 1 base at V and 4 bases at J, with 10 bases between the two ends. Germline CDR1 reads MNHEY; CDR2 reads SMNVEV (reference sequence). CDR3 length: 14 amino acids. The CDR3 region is CASSLYTIGYGYTF. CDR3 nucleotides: TGTGCCAGCAGTTTATACACAATCGGCTATGGCTACACCTTC.

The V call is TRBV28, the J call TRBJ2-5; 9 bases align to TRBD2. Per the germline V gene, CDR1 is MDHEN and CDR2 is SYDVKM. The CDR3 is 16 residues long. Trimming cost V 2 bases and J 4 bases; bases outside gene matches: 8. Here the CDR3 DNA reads TGTGCCAGCAGTTTACCCCGGAGTAGCGGGAGAGAGACCCAGTACTTC. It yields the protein CASSLPRSSGRETQYF.

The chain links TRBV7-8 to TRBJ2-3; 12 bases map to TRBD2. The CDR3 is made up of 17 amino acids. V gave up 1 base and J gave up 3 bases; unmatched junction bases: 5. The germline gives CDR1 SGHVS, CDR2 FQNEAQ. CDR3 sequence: CASSLEAGTSGTDTQYF. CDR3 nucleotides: TGTGCCAGCAGCTTAGAGGCCGGGACTAGCGGGACAGATACGCAGTATTTT.